These 4 T cell receptor beta chains came from one sample sequenced in a study of blood T cell repertoires in COVID-19. Produced via immunoSEQ multiplex PCR; TCRdb's table is partial and in-frame only. The profile shows a few hundred thousand clones, about 82% of them singletons. What was sequenced was peripheral blood. The receptors here all came from a woman between 45 and 60 years old with acute or convalescent COVID-19.

This chain joins TRBV5-1 and TRBJ2-7; 10 bases match TRBD1. The CDR3 contains 14 residues. Trimming cost V 5 bases and J 3 bases; bases outside gene matches: 5. Germline V gives CDR1 SGHRS, CDR2 YFSETQ. The CDR3 bases are TGCGCCAGCAGGACCGGGACAGGGGTCTACGAGCAGTACTTC. Amino acid sequence: CASRTGTGVYEQYF.

V gene TRBV28 combines with J gene TRBJ1-1; the D is unclear. Germline CDR1 reads MDHEN; CDR2 reads SYDVKM. The CDR3 length is 14 residues. V was cut by 6 bases and J by 4 bases, with 15 bases left in between. CDR3 bases: TGTGCCAGCAGCCCCCCTGGGTGGAGCACTGAAGCTTTCTTT. Translation gives CASSPPGWSTEAFF.

This clone has a handful of counts. DNA for the CDR3: TGTGCCAGCAGTAGGGGCAGGGGCGCCTCCTATAATTCACCCCTCCACTTT. Its translation: CASSRGRGASYNSPLHF. The chain recombines TRBV27 with TRBJ1-6; D is possibly TRBD1 (6 bases). The CDR3 spans 17 residues. CDR1 MNHEY and CDR2 SMNVEV come from the germline V gene (reference sequence). V gave up 5 bases and J gave up 0 bases, with 14 bases separating them.

The chain combines TRBV11-2 with TRBJ2-5, with D perhaps TRBD2 (5 bases). This CDR3 contains 13 residues. Germline CDR1 is SGHAT and CDR2 is FQNNGV. Trimming took 2 bases from V and 5 from J, leaving 9 bases between them. The CDR3: CASSLPGWETQYF. The CDR3 nucleotides are TGTGCCAGCAGCTTACCGGGATGGGAGACCCAGTACTTC.